Following are 10 T cell receptor beta chains from one sample sequenced in a study of blood T cell repertoires in COVID-19. Repertoires were generated with immunoSEQ multiplex PCR, while TCRdb's copy carries only in-frame clones and drops some. The data show about 160,000 clones, around 85% seen once. The sample taken for sequencing was peripheral blood. The receptors come from a man aged 65-85 years with acute or convalescent COVID-19.

The chain joins TRBV9 to TRBJ2-5; 12 positions agree with TRBD1. After removal of 3 bases from V and 5 bases from J, the junction contained 5 bases not matched to a gene. This CDR3 comprises 15 residues. In germline, CDR1 is SGDLS, CDR2 YYNGEE. The CDR3 DNA sequence: TGTGCCAGCAGCGCGGGACAGGGGGCGAGGGAGACCCAGTACTTC. It encodes CASSAGQGARETQYF. Complete variable domain (other parts from reference TRBV9 and TRBJ2-5): DSGVTQTPKHLITATGQRVTLRCSPRSGDLSVYWYQQSLDQGLQFLIQYYNGEERAKGNILERFSAQQFPDLHSELNLSSLELGDSALYFCASSAGQGARETQYFGPGTRLLVL.

The chain employs TRBV27 and TRBJ1-6, with TRBD1 matching over 7 bases. The trim removed 0 bases at V and 0 bases at J, leaving 11 bases unmatched. CDR1 and CDR2 (germline): MNHEY, SMNVEV (reference sequence). The CDR3 is 20 residues long. DNA of the CDR3: TGTGCCAGCAGTTTATCGGTGCCGGGACAGATTAGCTCCTATAATTCACCCCTCCACTTT. This codes for CASSLSVPGQISSYNSPLHF.

The chain links TRBV2 to TRBJ2-4; maybe TRBD2 (6 bases). The V end lost 6 bases, the J end lost 0 bases, and 12 bases lay between the germline ends. Germline V gene lookup returns CDR1 SNHLY and CDR2 FYNNEI. CDR3 length: 15 amino acids. The CDR3, as DNA: TGTGCCAGCAGGGGGGACTCTATAGCCAAAAACATTCAGTACTTC. It is translated as CASRGDSIAKNIQYF.

In DNA, the CDR3 is TGTGCCAGCAGTCCCCCGGGGGGGTACGAGCAGTACTTC. Translated, it gives CASSPPGGYEQYF. V is TRBV28 and J is TRBJ2-7; 8 bases are shared with TRBD2. This CDR3 contains 13 residues. The germline V gene has CDR1 MDHEN and CDR2 SYDVKM. Trimming removed 5 bases from V and 4 bases from J; junction bases left unmatched: 4.

This clone was seen only a few times. The J gene is TRBJ2-7, the V gene TRBV7-8; D may be TRBD2 (6 bases). The V gene lost 5 bases and the J gene lost 2 bases, with 16 bases spanning the gap. Germline V gene lookup returns CDR1 SGHVS and CDR2 FQNEAQ. The CDR3 runs 15 residues. In DNA, the CDR3 is TGTGCCAGCAGCCCCAATAGCGGAGTCCCCTACGAGCAGTACTTC. Protein sequence: CASSPNSGVPYEQYF.

The chain is built from TRBV28 and TRBJ2-2, with 9 bases matching TRBD1. Per the germline V gene, CDR1 is MDHEN and CDR2 is SYDVKM. The CDR3 is 17 amino acids. With 1 base clipped from V and 4 bases from J, the junction kept 7 bases outside the gene matches. The CDR3 is CASSLLELGQGTGELFF. The CDR3 region has the DNA TGTGCCAGCAGTTTATTAGAATTGGGACAGGGCACCGGGGAGCTGTTTTTT. Full variable domain (remainder filled in from reference TRBV28 and TRBJ2-2): DVKVTQSSRYLVKRTGEKVFLECVQDMDHENMFWYRQDPGLGLRLIYFSYDVKMKEKGDIPEGYSVSREKKERFSLILESASTNQTSMYLCASSLLELGQGTGELFFGEGSRLTVL.

This clone has only one observation. This sequence joins TRBV19 and TRBJ1-5, with a possible D match to TRBD1 (5 bases). The germline V gene encodes CDR1 LNHDA and CDR2 SQIVND (reference sequence). CDR3 length: 14 amino acids. Trimming removed 7 bases from V and 5 bases from J, with 15 bases in between. The CDR3 bases are TGTGCCAGTACCCGGTCCACGGGGGATCAGCCCCAGCATTTT. This encodes CASTRSTGDQPQHF.

The chain recombines TRBV29-1 with TRBJ1-1, with 10 bases fitting TRBD1. Germline V gene data show CDR1 as SQVTM and CDR2 as ANQGSEA. V trimming: 7 bases; J trimming: 5 bases; junction bases outside the gene matches: 13. The CDR3 is made up of 15 amino acids. CDR3 region: CSGKGGTGALTEAFF. As DNA, the CDR3 is TGCAGCGGGAAAGGCGGGACAGGGGCGCTAACTGAAGCTTTCTTT.

Of note for this clone: This sample includes further DNA sequences coding for the same CDR3. This chain connects TRBV12-3 or TRBV12-4 to TRBJ2-7; no firm D call. Between the trimmed V and J ends, which lost 3 bases and 2 bases, there was a span of 8 bases. The CDR3 is made up of 13 amino acids. CDR3 residues: CASSLRSTYEQYF. The CDR3 region has the DNA TGTGCCAGCAGTTTGAGGAGCACCTACGAGCAGTACTTC.

The rearrangement uses TRBV6-5 and TRBJ2-7; the D is unclear. The CDR3 runs to 14 residues. Germline values: CDR1 MNHEY, CDR2 SVGAGI. Trimming took 5 bases from V and 0 from J, leaving 11 bases between them. CDR3 sequence: CASSNSFLSYEQYF. CDR3 DNA sequence: TGTGCCAGCAGTAATAGTTTCCTCTCCTACGAGCAGTACTTC.